This TCR beta chain appears in the sequencing data of a study of T cells in lung cancer brain metastases. The count of this clone is one. Each sample used roughly 2.24–5 ug genomic DNA, matched between paired samples. Clones were read by immunoSEQ multiplex PCR, and TCRdb kept only the in-frame ones, dropping some. The sample yields approximately 3,000 clones, 65% to 90% seen once. This CDR3 contains 14 residues. Germline CDR1 SGHVS, CDR2 FQNEAQ. The V segment lost 4 bases and the J segment 7 bases; nucleotides outside the gene matches: 7. Either synchronous oligometastatic disease or delayed solitary brain metastasis recurrence led to resection.

The chain joins TRBV7-8 to TRBJ1-5; TRBD1 matches at 7 bases. The origin of this receptor is a woman aged 55-70 years with non-small cell lung cancer. The sequenced sample was tumor tissue from the primary lung tumor. The CDR3 nucleotides read TGTGCCAGCAGCTCCGACAGGGCGGGGCAGCCCCAGCATTTT. It specifies CASSSDRAGQPQHF.